One sample yielded the 22 T cell receptor beta chains listed below, sequenced in a study of cytomegalovirus exposure and HLA in healthy donors. It was with 60 Vbeta and 13 Jbeta primers that the PCR ran. The protocol was immunoSEQ multiplex PCR, while the TCRdb copy is restricted to in-frame clones and leaves out a portion. The sample lists around 230,000 clones, about three quarters occurring once. Sequencing was performed on PBMCs. The receptors come from a boy aged 5-17 years in good health and CMV-seronegative.

The genes are TRBV5-4 and TRBJ2-3, with 7 positions matching TRBD2. J was trimmed by 2 bases and V by 2 bases; bases with no gene match: 2. CDR1 and CDR2 from the germline V gene are SGHNT and YYREEE (reference sequence). This CDR3 is built from 14 residues. CDR3 region: CASSLQRDTDTQYF. As DNA, the CDR3 is TGTGCCAGCAGCTTACAGCGGGACACAGATACGCAGTATTTT.

J is TRBJ1-2 and V is TRBV6-1, with D hard to call. In germline, CDR1 is MNHNS, CDR2 SASEGT. Trimming left V 1 base short and J 7 bases short, with 7 bases between. CDR3 length: 12 amino acids. The chain's CDR3 is CASSEGTCGYTF. As DNA, the CDR3 is TGTGCCAGCAGTGAAGGGACTTGTGGCTACACCTTC.

The rearrangement uses TRBV30 and TRBJ2-6, with a weak D call TRBD1 (6 bases). V was cut by 5 bases and J by 4 bases, with 9 bases left in between. Germline V gene data show CDR1 as GTSNPN and CDR2 as SVGIG (reference sequence). This CDR3 has 13 residues. The CDR3 DNA reads as TGTGCCTGGGGGACATCCGGGGCCAACGTCCTGACTTTC. Its protein is CAWGTSGANVLTF.

V gene TRBV11-3 combines with J gene TRBJ2-5, with D tentatively TRBD2 (6 bases). TRBJ2-7 matches the DNA end more closely, so the J call is doubtful. Germline CDR1 reads SGHNT; CDR2 reads YENEEA. CDR3 length: 12 residues. The CDR3 DNA sequence: TGTGCCAGCAGGATCGCGGGATACGAGCAGTACTTC. Protein sequence: CASRIAGYEQYF.

The chain has TRBV6-5 and TRBJ1-2, with 7 bases that match TRBD1. This CDR3 spans 15 amino acids. The V gene's germline CDR1 is MNHEY and CDR2 SVGAGI. With V trimmed by 5 bases and J by 4 bases, 10 bases remained unmatched. The CDR3 bases are TGTGCCAGCAGTGCTTCAGGGGGGCGCTTCTATGGCTACACCTTC. Protein sequence: CASSASGGRFYGYTF.

The table lists this clone with a count of one. This chain joins TRBV7-8 and TRBJ1-1, with D maybe TRBD1 (5 bases). V was cut by 8 bases and J by 0 bases, with 7 bases left in between. The CDR3 consists of 12 residues. Germline V lookup: CDR1 SGHVS, CDR2 FQNEAQ. The CDR3 DNA reads as TGTGCCAGCCGGGGGTTGAACACTGAAGCTTTCTTT. Translation: CASRGLNTEAFF. The full variable domain, completed using reference TRBV7-8 and TRBJ1-1, is GAGVSQSPRYKVAKRGQDVALRCDPISGHVSLFWYQQALGQGPEFLTYFQNEAQLDKSGLPSDRFFAERPEGSVSTLKIQRTQQEDSAVYLCASRGLNTEAFFGQGTRLTVV.

The V gene is TRBV27, the J gene TRBJ1-6; a weak D match, TRBD1 (5 bases). CDR3 length: 17 residues. Per germline, CDR1 MNHEY and CDR2 SMNVEV (reference sequence). Trimming cost V 0 bases and J 9 bases, with 18 bases left between them. CDR3 region: CASSLSPGGGGASPLHF. In nucleotides, the CDR3 is TGTGCCAGCAGTTTATCGCCGGGTGGGGGGGGAGCTTCACCCCTCCACTTT.

The J gene is TRBJ1-2, the V gene TRBV9; 9 nucleotides agree with TRBD1. The V gene's germline CDR1 is SGDLS and CDR2 YYNGEE. This CDR3 has 17 amino acids. The V and J ends lost 4 bases and 8 bases, in that order; junction bases with no gene match: 18. The CDR3 protein is CASSPSQGANDAEGYTF. CDR3 DNA: TGTGCCAGCAGCCCATCACAGGGGGCGAACGATGCGGAAGGCTACACCTTC.

The rearrangement uses TRBV7-8 and TRBJ2-4; D unclear. Per the germline V gene, CDR1 is SGHVS and CDR2 is FQNEAQ. Trimming stripped 3 bases from V and 0 bases from J, with 6 bases between. The CDR3 covers 14 residues. The CDR3 region has the DNA TGTGCCAGCAGCTTTGAACTAGCCAAAAACATTCAGTACTTC. Its translation is CASSFELAKNIQYF.

The V gene is TRBV6-1, the J gene TRBJ2-7; TRBD2 aligns across 8 bases. The CDR3 loop spans 14 amino acids. Germline-derived CDR1 and CDR2 are MNHNS and SASEGT. V shed 5 bases and J 4 bases; nucleotides not matched to a gene: 7. The CDR3: CASSWSSGIYEQYF. As DNA, the CDR3 is TGTGCCAGCAGTTGGAGTAGCGGGATTTACGAGCAGTACTTC.

J is TRBJ1-2 and V is TRBV29-1; 9 bases match TRBD1. CDR3 size: 15 residues. From germline, CDR1 is SQVTM and CDR2 ANQGSEA. V lost 1 base, J lost 7 bases, and 10 bases stayed unmatched. The DNA for the CDR3 is TGCAGCGTTGAAGTTCCGGGACAGGGTTTGTGTGGCTACACCTTC. The encoded protein is CSVEVPGQGLCGYTF.

The chain is built from TRBV9 and TRBJ2-5; 9 positions match TRBD1. CDR1 and CDR2 (germline): SGDLS, YYNGEE. The CDR3 contains 16 residues. V was clipped by 0 bases and J by 4 bases; unmatched bases: 7. This CDR3 reads CASSVATLTGGETQYF. CDR3 DNA: TGTGCCAGCAGCGTAGCTACGTTGACAGGGGGAGAGACCCAGTACTTC.

This clone was observed once. The V call is TRBV30, the J call TRBJ2-1; 11 bases align to TRBD2. V dropped 1 base and J dropped 13; count of bases not matched to a gene: 9. The CDR3 is 14 residues long. The germline CDR1 and CDR2 sequences are GTSNPN and SVGIG (reference sequence). As DNA, the CDR3 is TGTGCCTGGAGTGGGGGCCTAGCGGGAGGAGGACAGTTCTTC. It specifies CAWSGGLAGGGQFF.

The rearrangement links TRBV30 to TRBJ2-7; 7 positions agree with TRBD1. The CDR3 contains 13 residues. Germline assignment: CDR1 GTSNPN and CDR2 SVGIG (reference sequence). After removal of 6 bases from V and 2 bases from J, the junction contained 7 bases not matched to a gene. In DNA, the CDR3 is TGTGCCTGCGACGCAGGGGGTACCTACGAGCAGTACTTC. Translation gives CACDAGGTYEQYF.

The rearrangement uses TRBV4-1 and TRBJ2-3; 8 bases are a match to TRBD2. Looked up from germline, CDR1 is MGHRA and CDR2 is YSYEKL. The trim removed 4 bases at V and 4 bases at J, leaving 4 bases unmatched. The CDR3 has 14 amino acids. The CDR3 sequence is CASSPGLGADTQYF. The CDR3 nucleotides read TGCGCCAGCAGCCCGGGACTAGGGGCAGATACGCAGTATTTT.

The CDR3, as DNA: TGTGCCAGCAGCCGATCGACAGCTTACAATGAGCAGTTCTTC. Its protein is CASSRSTAYNEQFF. V gene TRBV6-6 combines with J gene TRBJ2-1; D possibly corresponds to TRBD1 (5 bases). The CDR3 spans 14 residues. Trimming pared 6 bases from V and 4 bases from J, leaving 13 bases between. Germline assignment: CDR1 MNHNY and CDR2 SVGAGI (reference sequence).

The table lists this clone with a count of one. This rearrangement joins TRBV29-1 to TRBJ1-1; D may be TRBD1 (5 bases). V was shortened by 4 bases and J by 4 bases, with 13 bases between the two germline ends. CDR3 length equals 13 residues. Germline CDR1 and CDR2: SQVTM and ANQGSEA. CDR3 coding DNA: TGCAGCGTTGGGAAAGGGGAACGCACTGAAGCTTTCTTT. The encoded protein is CSVGKGERTEAFF. Full variable domain (rest looked up from reference TRBV29-1 and TRBJ1-1): SAVISQKPSRDICQRGTSLTIQCQVDSQVTMMFWYRQQPGQSLTLIATANQGSEATYESGFVIDKFPISRPNLTFSTLTVSNMSPEDSSIYLCSVGKGERTEAFFGQGTRLTVV.

The CDR3 loop reads CASSLSVGQLAYEQYF. The DNA for the CDR3 is TGTGCCAGCAGTTTATCCGTGGGACAGTTAGCCTACGAGCAGTACTTC. The V and J genes are TRBV27 and TRBJ2-7; TRBD1 matches at 7 bases. Germline V gene sequence: CDR1 MNHEY, CDR2 SMNVEV (reference sequence). Trimming removed 0 bases from V and 2 bases from J; junction bases left unmatched: 7. The CDR3 is 16 residues long.

This clone was counted a single time. The rearrangement uses TRBV18 and TRBJ1-4, with 7 bases matching TRBD1. J gave up 2 bases and V 4 bases, and 4 bases lay outside the gene matches. This CDR3 has 15 residues. The germline CDR1 and CDR2 sequences are KGHSH and LQKENI. For the CDR3, the DNA is TGTGCCAGCTCACGACAGGGCGGCACTAATGAAAAACTGTTTTTT. As protein: CASSRQGGTNEKLFF.

This chain connects TRBV2 to TRBJ2-3, with D tentatively TRBD1 (5 bases). The germline V gene encodes CDR1 SNHLY and CDR2 FYNNEI. The V end lost 1 base, the J end lost 3 bases, and 8 bases lay between the germline ends. The CDR3 has 14 residues. CDR3 protein: CASSEGRQTDTQYF. Written as DNA, the CDR3 is TGTGCCAGCAGTGAAGGGAGACAGACAGATACGCAGTATTTT.

The V and J genes are TRBV6-5 and TRBJ2-7; D may be TRBD1 (6 bases). The CDR3 is made up of 13 amino acids. Germline V CDR1 and CDR2: MNHEY, SVGAGI. V lost 6 bases, J lost 7 bases, and 16 bases lay in between. The CDR3 region is CASSPGVGVEQYF. In DNA form, the CDR3 reads TGTGCCAGCAGCCCAGGGGTAGGGGTAGAGCAGTACTTC.

J is TRBJ2-7 and V is TRBV2; 9 positions agree with TRBD1. Germline V gives CDR1 SNHLY, CDR2 FYNNEI. After removal of 6 bases from V and 3 bases from J, the junction contained 9 bases not matched to a gene. The CDR3 runs to 15 residues. The CDR3 DNA follows: TGTGCCAGCAGCCCTCTACTGGGACAGGGCTACGAGCAGTACTTC. As protein: CASSPLLGQGYEQYF. The full variable domain, its missing parts supplied by reference TRBV2 and TRBJ2-7, is EPEVTQTPSHQVTQMGQEVILRCVPISNHLYFYWYRQILGQKVEFLVSFYNNEISEKSEIFDDQFSVERPDGSNFTLKIRSTKLEDSAMYFCASSPLLGQGYEQYFGPGTRLTVT.